The rows below give T cell receptor beta chains drawn from one sample of a study of T-cell reconstitution after alpha-beta-depleted transplantation in children. A single record per CDR3 protein comes from TCRdb applying MiXCR to the PCR reads. The sample lists about 350,000 distinct CDR3 sequences; approximately 12% were seen once. The sample in question was PBMCs, obtained from the stem cell graft. Receptors originate from a human donor who donated a stem cell graft to a child with Fanconi anemia. The CDR3 runs from the conserved cysteine through the conserved F or W. The D gene is left open where the match is weak. Size is omitted from some rows. Given values are once, few, many or a class for expanded clones.

cdr3_nt: TGTGCCAGCAGCTTAACACGGGGGTTTGGTGAAAAACTGTTTTTT; cdr3_aa: CASSLTRGFGEKLFF; j_call: TRBJ1-4; d_call: -; v_call: TRBV7-8; clone_size: few
cdr3_nt: TGTGCCAGCAGGCCTTCAGGAAGTGAGACTGAAGCTTTCTTT; cdr3_aa: CASRPSGSETEAFF; j_call: TRBJ1-1; d_call: -; v_call: TRBV25-1; clone_size: few
cdr3_nt: TGTGCCACCAGCAGAGATGGTCGGGTCGGCAGCAATCAGCCCCAGCATTTT; cdr3_aa: CATSRDGRVGSNQPQHF; j_call: TRBJ1-5; d_call: -; v_call: TRBV15; clone_size: many
cdr3_nt: TGCGCCAGCAGCCCGCGACCGGGGAAGGACACTGAAGCTTTCTTT; cdr3_aa: CASSPRPGKDTEAFF; j_call: TRBJ1-1; d_call: -; v_call: TRBV5-1; clone_size: -
cdr3_nt: TGTGCCAGCGGCGACCCGAACACCGGGGAGCTGTTTTTT; cdr3_aa: CASGDPNTGELFF; j_call: TRBJ2-2; d_call: -; v_call: TRBV6-1; clone_size: -
cdr3_nt: TGCGCCAGCAGTCAAGATAGGCTAGCGGGGGCGAATGAGCAGTTCTTC; cdr3_aa: CASSQDRLAGANEQFF; j_call: TRBJ2-1; d_call: TRBD2; v_call: TRBV4-1; clone_size: few
cdr3_nt: TGCGCCAGCAGCCCAGGGGCAGGGGGAGGTGACAATCAGCCCCAGCATTTT; cdr3_aa: CASSPGAGGGDNQPQHF; j_call: TRBJ1-5; d_call: TRBD1; v_call: TRBV5-1; clone_size: -
cdr3_nt: TGTGCCATCAGTGAGTCGTTGGGAGGCTACACCTTC; cdr3_aa: CAISESLGGYTF; j_call: TRBJ1-2; d_call: -; v_call: TRBV10-3; clone_size: many
cdr3_nt: TGCAGTGCACCAAGCGGGGGGTCCTACAATGAGCAGTTCTTC; cdr3_aa: CSAPSGGSYNEQFF; j_call: TRBJ2-1; d_call: TRBD2; v_call: TRBV20-1; clone_size: many
cdr3_nt: TGTGCCAGTAGCTTAAGACGGGACGGGGAGCTGTTTTTT; cdr3_aa: CASSLRRDGELFF; j_call: TRBJ2-2; d_call: -; v_call: TRBV19; clone_size: few
cdr3_nt: TGTGCCAGCACCAGGTACCAAGAGACCCAGTACTTC; cdr3_aa: CASTRYQETQYF; j_call: TRBJ2-5; d_call: -; v_call: TRBV7-2; clone_size: -
cdr3_nt: TGTGCCAGCAGCCCAGGGCGGGGAACCTACGAGCAGTACTTC; cdr3_aa: CASSPGRGTYEQYF; j_call: TRBJ2-7; d_call: -; v_call: TRBV12-3/TRBV12-4; clone_size: many
cdr3_nt: TGTGCCAGCAGTTTTCGGAACACTGAAGCTTTCTTT; cdr3_aa: CASSFRNTEAFF; j_call: TRBJ1-1; d_call: -; v_call: TRBV12-3/TRBV12-4; clone_size: many
cdr3_nt: TGTGCCAGCAACCCCGGTGGGCAGTATTTT; cdr3_aa: CASNPGGQYF; j_call: TRBJ2-3; d_call: -; v_call: TRBV7-6; clone_size: few
cdr3_nt: TGCGCCAGCAGCTCCACCATAACCGGGACTAGCATGGGGGGCACAGATACGCAGTATTTT; cdr3_aa: CASSSTITGTSMGGTDTQYF; j_call: TRBJ2-3; d_call: TRBD2; v_call: TRBV5-1; clone_size: -
cdr3_nt: TGCGCCAGCAGCTTGGACAGCCGGAGCACTGAAGCTTTCTTT; cdr3_aa: CASSLDSRSTEAFF; j_call: TRBJ1-1; d_call: -; v_call: TRBV5-1; clone_size: few
cdr3_nt: TGCGCCAGCAGCTCTGACAGAATGAACACTGAAGCTTTCTTT; cdr3_aa: CASSSDRMNTEAFF; j_call: TRBJ1-1; d_call: -; v_call: TRBV5-1; clone_size: few
cdr3_nt: TGCAGCGTTTACGTAGGGACCTCGGGTGAAGCTTTCTTT; cdr3_aa: CSVYVGTSGEAFF; j_call: TRBJ1-1; d_call: -; v_call: TRBV29-1; clone_size: many
cdr3_nt: TGCAGTGCTAGAGGGCAGTCGGACACTGAAGCTTTCTTT; cdr3_aa: CSARGQSDTEAFF; j_call: TRBJ1-1; d_call: -; v_call: TRBV20-1; clone_size: many
cdr3_nt: TGCAGCGTTGGGCCAGGGGACGGCTACACCTTC; cdr3_aa: CSVGPGDGYTF; j_call: TRBJ1-2; d_call: -; v_call: TRBV29-1; clone_size: few
cdr3_nt: TGTGCCAGCAGCCAAGCCTCTGGGGCCAACGTCCTGACTTTC; cdr3_aa: CASSQASGANVLTF; j_call: TRBJ2-6; d_call: -; v_call: TRBV3-1; clone_size: -
cdr3_nt: TGCGCCAGCAGCCGGAACCATCCGGGACAGGGGATTGGGGAGCAGTTCTTC; cdr3_aa: CASSRNHPGQGIGEQFF; j_call: TRBJ2-1; d_call: TRBD1; v_call: TRBV4-3; clone_size: -
cdr3_nt: TGCGCCAGCACCCGCGGGGGCAGGGTCGAGGGCACTGAAGCTTTCTTT; cdr3_aa: CASTRGGRVEGTEAFF; j_call: TRBJ1-1; d_call: -; v_call: TRBV5-1; clone_size: -
cdr3_nt: TGTGCCAGCAGCTCGACTAGCGGGGTTTACAATGAGCAGTTCTTC; cdr3_aa: CASSSTSGVYNEQFF; j_call: TRBJ2-1; d_call: TRBD2; v_call: TRBV7-8; clone_size: many
cdr3_nt: TGTGCCAGCAGGGGGACAGGGATATTACGGGGCTACACCTTC; cdr3_aa: CASRGTGILRGYTF; j_call: TRBJ1-2; d_call: TRBD1; v_call: TRBV2; clone_size: -
cdr3_nt: TGTGCCAGCAGTATAGGACAGGGGGCGGAAAAACTGTTTTTT; cdr3_aa: CASSIGQGAEKLFF; j_call: TRBJ1-4; d_call: TRBD1; v_call: TRBV12-3/TRBV12-4; clone_size: -
cdr3_nt: TGCAGTGCTAACCCCGGACAGGGGGCGAAGACCCAGTACTTC; cdr3_aa: CSANPGQGAKTQYF; j_call: TRBJ2-5; d_call: TRBD1; v_call: TRBV20-1; clone_size: many
cdr3_nt: TGTGCCAGCAGTGAACAGGGGGCTGGCACTGAAGCTTTCTTT; cdr3_aa: CASSEQGAGTEAFF; j_call: TRBJ1-1; d_call: TRBD1; v_call: TRBV9; clone_size: many
cdr3_nt: TGTGCCAGCAGTTTCGACAGTAATCAGCCCCAGCATTTT; cdr3_aa: CASSFDSNQPQHF; j_call: TRBJ1-5; d_call: -; v_call: TRBV12-3/TRBV12-4; clone_size: many
cdr3_nt: TGTGCCAGGAACAGCCTGAGGGAGACCCAGTACTTC; cdr3_aa: CARNSLRETQYF; j_call: TRBJ2-5; d_call: -; v_call: TRBV2; clone_size: -
cdr3_nt: TGTGCCAGCAGTACAACCCGACAGGGGAATCATAATAGTGAGCAGTTCTTC; cdr3_aa: CASSTTRQGNHNSEQFF; j_call: TRBJ2-1; d_call: TRBD1; v_call: TRBV12-3/TRBV12-4; clone_size: -
cdr3_nt: TGTGCCAGCAGCTTACGGTTCACAGATACGCAGTATTTT; cdr3_aa: CASSLRFTDTQYF; j_call: TRBJ2-3; d_call: -; v_call: TRBV11-3; clone_size: few
cdr3_nt: TGTGCCAGCAGCCAAGGGACATTTGGATCGGGGGATACGCAGTATTTT; cdr3_aa: CASSQGTFGSGDTQYF; j_call: TRBJ2-3; d_call: -; v_call: TRBV3-1; clone_size: -
cdr3_nt: TGCGCCAGCAGCCCTCGGGGGGCGACCTCTGGGGCCAACGTCCTGACTTTC; cdr3_aa: CASSPRGATSGANVLTF; j_call: TRBJ2-6; d_call: -; v_call: TRBV5-1; clone_size: few
cdr3_nt: TGCGCCAGCAGCCAAGATACCACGGCATATGGCTACACCTTC; cdr3_aa: CASSQDTTAYGYTF; j_call: TRBJ1-2; d_call: -; v_call: TRBV4-3; clone_size: -
cdr3_nt: TGCGCCAGCAGCGGGAGCGGGACAGGGTACAATGAGCAGTTCTTC; cdr3_aa: CASSGSGTGYNEQFF; j_call: TRBJ2-1; d_call: TRBD1; v_call: TRBV5-1; clone_size: few
cdr3_nt: TGTGCCAGCAGCCAAATAGACAGGCAAGAGACCCAGTACTTC; cdr3_aa: CASSQIDRQETQYF; j_call: TRBJ2-5; d_call: -; v_call: TRBV14; clone_size: few
cdr3_nt: TGTGCCAGCAGTTTAGCCAGGGGCAAGGGCCACACCGGGGAGCTGTTTTTT; cdr3_aa: CASSLARGKGHTGELFF; j_call: TRBJ2-2; d_call: -; v_call: TRBV12-3/TRBV12-4; clone_size: many
cdr3_nt: TGTGCCAGCAGTTACTGGACAGGGGATGAGCAGTTCTTC; cdr3_aa: CASSYWTGDEQFF; j_call: TRBJ2-1; d_call: TRBD1; v_call: TRBV6-5; clone_size: many
cdr3_nt: TGCAGCGTGGAATCAGGCGGGGGCTACGAGCAGTACTTC; cdr3_aa: CSVESGGGYEQYF; j_call: TRBJ2-7; d_call: TRBD2; v_call: TRBV29-1; clone_size: many
cdr3_nt: TGTGCCAGCAGCTTGGACCGACAGCTGATCACCGGGGAGCTGTTTTTT; cdr3_aa: CASSLDRQLITGELFF; j_call: TRBJ2-2; d_call: -; v_call: TRBV11-1; clone_size: -
cdr3_nt: TGCAGCGTTGGGAGGGGTGGTGAAAAACTGTTTTTT; cdr3_aa: CSVGRGGEKLFF; j_call: TRBJ1-4; d_call: -; v_call: TRBV29-1; clone_size: many
cdr3_nt: TGTGCCAGCTCACCCCCCGGGACAGGGGATGAGCAGTTCTTC; cdr3_aa: CASSPPGTGDEQFF; j_call: TRBJ2-1; d_call: TRBD1; v_call: TRBV18; clone_size: few
cdr3_nt: TGCGCCAGCAGCTTGGTGGGGGGAAACAATGAGCAGTTCTTC; cdr3_aa: CASSLVGGNNEQFF; j_call: TRBJ2-1; d_call: -; v_call: TRBV5-1; clone_size: many
cdr3_nt: TGTGCCAGCAGTCCCAGGGAGGCCGGGGAGCTGTTTTTT; cdr3_aa: CASSPREAGELFF; j_call: TRBJ2-2; d_call: -; v_call: TRBV7-8; clone_size: many
cdr3_nt: TGTGCCAGCAGTCCCTCCCCCTCCTACAATGAGCAGTTCTTC; cdr3_aa: CASSPSPSYNEQFF; j_call: TRBJ2-1; d_call: -; v_call: TRBV12-3/TRBV12-4; clone_size: many
cdr3_nt: TGCAGTGCTAGAGATAGCGGTTCAGGGGGCGTCACTGAAGCTTTCTTT; cdr3_aa: CSARDSGSGGVTEAFF; j_call: TRBJ1-1; d_call: TRBD1; v_call: TRBV20-1; clone_size: -
cdr3_nt: TGTGCCAGCAGCGCCCAAGGAAACACCATATATTTT; cdr3_aa: CASSAQGNTIYF; j_call: TRBJ1-3; d_call: -; v_call: TRBV7-9; clone_size: many
cdr3_nt: TGCGCCAGCAGCTGGGGTGACAGTTACCAAGAGACCCAGTACTTC; cdr3_aa: CASSWGDSYQETQYF; j_call: TRBJ2-5; d_call: -; v_call: TRBV5-1; clone_size: few